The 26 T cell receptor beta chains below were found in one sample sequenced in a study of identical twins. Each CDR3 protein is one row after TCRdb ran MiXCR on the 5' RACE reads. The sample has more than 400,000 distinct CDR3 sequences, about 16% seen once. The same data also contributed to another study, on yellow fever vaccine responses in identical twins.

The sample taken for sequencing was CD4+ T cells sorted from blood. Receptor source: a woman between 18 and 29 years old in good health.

The CDR3 nucleotides read TGTGCCACCAGCAGAGATGGGAATCTGGAGCAGTACTTC. It codes for CATSRDGNLEQYF. This chain joins TRBV15 and TRBJ2-7; D is uncertain. This CDR3 has 13 residues. The V gene's germline CDR1 is LNHNV and CDR2 YYDKDF (reference sequence). Trimming cost V 0 bases and J 7 bases, with 10 bases left between them.

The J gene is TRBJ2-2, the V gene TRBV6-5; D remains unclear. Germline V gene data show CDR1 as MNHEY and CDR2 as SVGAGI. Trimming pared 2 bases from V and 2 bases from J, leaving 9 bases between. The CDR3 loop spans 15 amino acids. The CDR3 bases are TGTGCCAGCAGTTACGGGCCTGACAACACCGGGGAGCTGTTTTTT. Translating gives CASSYGPDNTGELFF.

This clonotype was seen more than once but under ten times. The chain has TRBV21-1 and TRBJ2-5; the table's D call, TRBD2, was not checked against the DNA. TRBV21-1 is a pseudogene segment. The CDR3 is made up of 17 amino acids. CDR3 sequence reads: CASSLVEREGYQETQYF. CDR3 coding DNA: TGTGCCAGCAGCCTCGTGGAGCGGGAGGGGTACCAAGAGACCCAGTACTTC.

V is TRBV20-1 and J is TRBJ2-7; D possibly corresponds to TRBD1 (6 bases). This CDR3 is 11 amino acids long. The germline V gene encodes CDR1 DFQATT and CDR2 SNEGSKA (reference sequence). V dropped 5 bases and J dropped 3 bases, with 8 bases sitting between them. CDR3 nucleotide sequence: TGCAGTGCTCAGGGGCTCTACGAGCAGTACGTC. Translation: CSAQGLYEQYV.

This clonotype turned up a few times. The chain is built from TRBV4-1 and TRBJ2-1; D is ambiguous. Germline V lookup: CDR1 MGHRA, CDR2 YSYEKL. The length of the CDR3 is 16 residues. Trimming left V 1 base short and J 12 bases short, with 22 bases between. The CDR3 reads CASSQGVQATRPGQFF. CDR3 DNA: TGCGCCAGCAGCCAAGGGGTCCAGGCCACGCGGCCTGGGCAGTTCTTC.

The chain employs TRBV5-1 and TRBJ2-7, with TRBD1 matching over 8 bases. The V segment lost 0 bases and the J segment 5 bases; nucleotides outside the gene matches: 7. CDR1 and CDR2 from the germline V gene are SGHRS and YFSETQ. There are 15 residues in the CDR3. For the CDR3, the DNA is TGCGCCAGCAGCTTGGTGGTCAGGGGGCGGGACGAGCAGTACTTC. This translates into CASSLVVRGRDEQYF.

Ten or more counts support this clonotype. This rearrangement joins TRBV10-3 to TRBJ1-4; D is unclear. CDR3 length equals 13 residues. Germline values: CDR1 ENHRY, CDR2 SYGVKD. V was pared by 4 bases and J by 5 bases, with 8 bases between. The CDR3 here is CAISGSVNEKLFF. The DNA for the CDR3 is TGTGCCATCAGTGGATCTGTCAATGAAAAACTGTTTTTT.

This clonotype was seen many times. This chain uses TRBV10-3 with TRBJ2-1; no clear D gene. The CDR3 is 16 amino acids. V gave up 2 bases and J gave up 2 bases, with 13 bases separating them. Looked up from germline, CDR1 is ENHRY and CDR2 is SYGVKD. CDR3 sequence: CAISEGTSGAYNEQFF. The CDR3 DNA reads TGTGCCATCAGTGAGGGAACTTCTGGCGCCTACAATGAGCAGTTCTTC.

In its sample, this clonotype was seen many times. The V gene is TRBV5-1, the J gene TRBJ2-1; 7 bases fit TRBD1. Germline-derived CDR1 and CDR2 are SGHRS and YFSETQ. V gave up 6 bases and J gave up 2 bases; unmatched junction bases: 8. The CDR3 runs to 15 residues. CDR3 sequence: CASNAGTATYNEQFF. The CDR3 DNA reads TGCGCCAGCAACGCCGGGACAGCCACCTACAATGAGCAGTTCTTC.

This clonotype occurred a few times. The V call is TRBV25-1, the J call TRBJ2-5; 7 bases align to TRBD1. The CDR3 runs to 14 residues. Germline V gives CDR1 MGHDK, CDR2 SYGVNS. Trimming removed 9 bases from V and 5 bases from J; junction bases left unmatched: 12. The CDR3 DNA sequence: TGTGCCAGTACAGGGGCGCCTATGAGGGAGACCCAGTACTTC. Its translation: CASTGAPMRETQYF.

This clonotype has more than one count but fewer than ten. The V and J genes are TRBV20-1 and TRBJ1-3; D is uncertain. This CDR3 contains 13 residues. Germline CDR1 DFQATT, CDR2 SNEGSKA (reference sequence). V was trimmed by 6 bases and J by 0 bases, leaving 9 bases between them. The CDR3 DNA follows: TGCAGTGCCCAAGGAGACTCTGGAAACACCATATATTTT. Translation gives CSAQGDSGNTIYF.

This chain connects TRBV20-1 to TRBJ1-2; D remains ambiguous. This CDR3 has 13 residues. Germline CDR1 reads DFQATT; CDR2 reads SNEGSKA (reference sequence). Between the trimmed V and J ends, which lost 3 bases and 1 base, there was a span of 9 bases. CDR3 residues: CSASPDHNYGYTF. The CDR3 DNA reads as TGCAGTGCTAGTCCGGACCATAACTATGGCTACACCTTC.

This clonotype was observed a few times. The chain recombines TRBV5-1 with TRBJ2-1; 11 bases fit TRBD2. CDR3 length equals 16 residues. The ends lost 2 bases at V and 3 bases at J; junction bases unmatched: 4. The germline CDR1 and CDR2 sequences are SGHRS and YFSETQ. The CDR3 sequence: CASSFSTSGGYNEQFF. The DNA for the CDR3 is TGCGCCAGCAGCTTCTCTACTAGCGGGGGCTACAATGAGCAGTTCTTC.

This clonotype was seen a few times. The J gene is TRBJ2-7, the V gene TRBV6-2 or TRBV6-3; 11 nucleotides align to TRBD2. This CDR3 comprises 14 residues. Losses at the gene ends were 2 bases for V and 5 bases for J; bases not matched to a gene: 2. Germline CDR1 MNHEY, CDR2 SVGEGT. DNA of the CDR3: TGTGCCAGCAGTTACGGGACTAGCGGCAACGAGCAGTACGTC. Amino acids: CASSYGTSGNEQYV.

CDR3 sequence (DNA): TGTGCCAGCAGCTACCGGACCGGGGGAAACACCATATATTTT. Protein: CASSYRTGGNTIYF. The rearrangement joins TRBV11-2 to TRBJ1-3; D remains unclear. The CDR3 extends over 14 amino acids. Germline lookup yields CDR1 SGHAT and CDR2 FQNNGV. Trimming stripped 4 bases from V and 4 bases from J, with 11 bases between.

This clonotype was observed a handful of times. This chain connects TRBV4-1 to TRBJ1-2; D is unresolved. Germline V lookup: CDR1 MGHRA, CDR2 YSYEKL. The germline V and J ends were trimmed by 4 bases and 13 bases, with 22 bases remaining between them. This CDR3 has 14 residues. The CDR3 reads CASSLLLYQEVGTF. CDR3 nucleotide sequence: TGCGCCAGCAGCCTACTCCTCTACCAGGAAGTTGGCACCTTC.

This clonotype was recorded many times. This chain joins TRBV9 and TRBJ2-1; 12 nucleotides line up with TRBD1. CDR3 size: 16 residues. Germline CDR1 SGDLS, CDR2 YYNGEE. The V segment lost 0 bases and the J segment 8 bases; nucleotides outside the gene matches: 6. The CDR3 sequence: CASSVGDRGRSDEQFF. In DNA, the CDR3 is TGTGCCAGCAGCGTAGGGGACAGGGGGCGCAGCGATGAGCAGTTCTTC.

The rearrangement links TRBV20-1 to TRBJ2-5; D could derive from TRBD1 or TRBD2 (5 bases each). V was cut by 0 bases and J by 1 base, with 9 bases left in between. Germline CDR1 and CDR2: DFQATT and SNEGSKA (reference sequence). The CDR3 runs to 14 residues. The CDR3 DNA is TGCAGTGCTAGAGATCCAGGGAGCCAAGAGACCCAGTACTTC. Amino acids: CSARDPGSQETQYF.

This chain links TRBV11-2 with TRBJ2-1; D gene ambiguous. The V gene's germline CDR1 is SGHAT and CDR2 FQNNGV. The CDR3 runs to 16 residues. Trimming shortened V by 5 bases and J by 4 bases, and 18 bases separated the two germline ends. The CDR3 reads CASSRRRAVDYNEQFF. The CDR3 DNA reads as TGTGCCAGCAGCCGAAGACGCGCGGTTGATTACAATGAGCAGTTCTTC.

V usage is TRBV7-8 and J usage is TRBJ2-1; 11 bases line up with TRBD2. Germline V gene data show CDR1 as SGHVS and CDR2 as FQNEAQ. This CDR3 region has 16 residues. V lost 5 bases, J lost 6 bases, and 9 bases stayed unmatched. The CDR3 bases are TGTGCCAGCAGCGTACGACTAGCGGGATATGGCAATGAGCAGTTCTTC. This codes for CASSVRLAGYGNEQFF.

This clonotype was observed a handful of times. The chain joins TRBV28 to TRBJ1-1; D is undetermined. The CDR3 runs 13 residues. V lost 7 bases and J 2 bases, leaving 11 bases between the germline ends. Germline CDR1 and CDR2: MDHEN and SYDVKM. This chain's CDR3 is CASMAHTNTEAFF. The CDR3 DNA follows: TGTGCCAGCATGGCCCATACTAACACTGAAGCTTTCTTT.

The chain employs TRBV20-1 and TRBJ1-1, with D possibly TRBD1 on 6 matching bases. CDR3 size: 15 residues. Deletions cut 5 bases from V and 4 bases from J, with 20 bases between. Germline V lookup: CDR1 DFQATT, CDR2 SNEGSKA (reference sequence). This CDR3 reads CSAGTGSYGSTEAFF. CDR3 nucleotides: TGCAGTGCTGGAACAGGGTCTTATGGTAGCACTGAAGCTTTCTTT.

CDR3 residues: CASSQEGAGPSYNEQFF. CDR3 DNA sequence: TGTGCCAGCAGCCAAGAAGGAGCGGGCCCTTCCTACAATGAGCAGTTCTTC. The chain links TRBV3-1 to TRBJ2-1, with TRBD2 as a possible D gene (6 bases). The CDR3 length is 17 residues. V lost 0 bases, J lost 1 base, and 13 bases lay in between. Germline assignment: CDR1 LGHDT and CDR2 YNNKEL (reference sequence).

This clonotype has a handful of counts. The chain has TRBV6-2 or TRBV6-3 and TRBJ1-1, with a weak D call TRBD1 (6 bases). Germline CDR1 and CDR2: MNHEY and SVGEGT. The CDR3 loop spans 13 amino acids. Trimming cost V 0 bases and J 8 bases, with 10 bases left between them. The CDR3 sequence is CASSYSGQGEAFF. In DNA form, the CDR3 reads TGTGCCAGCAGTTACTCGGGGCAGGGGGAAGCTTTCTTT.

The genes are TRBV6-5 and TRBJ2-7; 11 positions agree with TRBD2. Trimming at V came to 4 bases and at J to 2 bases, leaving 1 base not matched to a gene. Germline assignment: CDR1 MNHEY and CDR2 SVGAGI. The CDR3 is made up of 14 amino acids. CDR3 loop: CASSSGLAAYEQYF. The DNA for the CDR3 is TGTGCCAGCAGTTCGGGACTAGCGGCCTACGAGCAGTACTTC.

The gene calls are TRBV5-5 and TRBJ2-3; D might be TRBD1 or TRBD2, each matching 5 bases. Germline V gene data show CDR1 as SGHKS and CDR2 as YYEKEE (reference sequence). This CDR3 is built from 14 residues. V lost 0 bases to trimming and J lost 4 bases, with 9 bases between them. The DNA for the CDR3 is TGTGCCAGCAGCTTGGGGGACCGCCCAGATACGCAGTATTTT. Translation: CASSLGDRPDTQYF.